Presented here are 8 T cell receptor beta chains from one specimen sequenced in a study of blood T cell repertoires in COVID-19. The table came from immunoSEQ multiplex PCR; TCRdb's copy has only in-frame clones and leaves some out. The data contain about 130,000 clones, around four fifths of them singletons. The material sequenced was peripheral blood. These TCRs come from a man aged 60 to 69 who had recovered from COVID-19.

The chain couples TRBV7-2 to TRBJ2-7; maybe TRBD1 (6 bases). The V end lost 7 bases, the J end lost 2 bases, and 18 bases lay between the germline ends. The CDR3 runs 15 residues. The germline gives CDR1 SGHTA, CDR2 FQGNSA. The CDR3 nucleotides are TGTGCCAGCAACATTAGGTCGACAGGTACCTACGAGCAGTACTTC. Residues: CASNIRSTGTYEQYF.

The rearrangement uses TRBV21-1 and TRBJ1-2; TRBD1, the table's D call, lacks a check against the DNA. TRBV21-1 counts as a pseudogene. This CDR3 region has 15 residues. The CDR3 is CASSKANRDNYGYTF. CDR3 nucleotide sequence: TGTGCCAGCAGCAAAGCGAACAGAGATAACTATGGCTACACCTTC.

Notes on this clone: The same CDR3 arises from other DNA sequences in this sample as well. The rearrangement links TRBV7-2 to TRBJ2-1, with TRBD2 matching over 11 bases. CDR1 SGHTA and CDR2 FQGNSA come from the germline V gene. J lost 4 bases, V lost 3 bases, and 2 bases had no gene match. This CDR3 is built from 15 residues. Here the CDR3 reads CASSFRLAGYNEQFF. The CDR3 bases are TGTGCCAGCAGCTTCCGACTAGCGGGGTACAATGAGCAGTTCTTC.

This clone was seen more than once but under ten times. The chain carries TRBV6-6 and TRBJ1-5, with D possibly matching TRBD1 (5 bases). This CDR3 has 13 amino acids. V lost 2 bases and J 3 bases, leaving 5 bases between the germline ends. Germline lookup yields CDR1 MNHNY and CDR2 SVGAGI (reference sequence). The DNA of the CDR3 is TGTGCCAGCAGTTACGGGGCCAATCAGCCCCAGCATTTT. Its protein product is CASSYGANQPQHF.

On this clone itself: One junction end does not reproduce the germline sequence, and a read error may be involved. V and J are TRBV7-7 and TRBJ2-1, with D tentatively TRBD1 (6 bases). Germline CDR1 is SSHAT and CDR2 is FNYEAQ (reference sequence). The CDR3 consists of 14 residues. DNA of the CDR3: TGTGCTAGCAGCCCTAGGCAGGGGAACAATGAGCAGTTCTTC. Translating it yields CASSPRQGNNEQFF.

The CDR3 DNA sequence: TGTGCCAGCTCACGCGGCGACGGGGGAAGTGAAGCTTTCTTT. This translates into CASSRGDGGSEAFF. The chain has TRBV18 and TRBJ1-1, with D possibly TRBD1 on 5 matching bases. The germline V gene encodes CDR1 KGHSH and CDR2 LQKENI. The CDR3 has 14 amino acids. The germline V and J ends were trimmed by 4 bases and 7 bases, with 16 bases remaining between them.

The DNA of the CDR3 is TGTGCCAGCAGCCCCGGCGACAGGGGGCTCTATGAGCAGTTCTTC. Amino acids: CASSPGDRGLYEQFF. The V call is TRBV7-9, the J call TRBJ2-1; TRBD1 matches at 10 bases. This CDR3 has 15 residues. The germline V gene encodes CDR1 SEHNR and CDR2 FQNEAQ (reference sequence). The V gene end was trimmed by 5 bases and the J gene end by 8 bases; junction bases not matched to a gene: 9.

The gene calls are TRBV19 and TRBJ1-1; 7 bases align to TRBD1. CDR3 length: 14 amino acids. Germline V gives CDR1 LNHDA, CDR2 SQIVND (reference sequence). V lost 5 bases to trimming and J lost 1 base; unmatched junction nucleotides: 4. Here the CDR3 reads CASSVDRENTEAFF. The CDR3, as DNA: TGTGCCAGTAGTGTCGACAGGGAGAACACTGAAGCTTTCTTT.